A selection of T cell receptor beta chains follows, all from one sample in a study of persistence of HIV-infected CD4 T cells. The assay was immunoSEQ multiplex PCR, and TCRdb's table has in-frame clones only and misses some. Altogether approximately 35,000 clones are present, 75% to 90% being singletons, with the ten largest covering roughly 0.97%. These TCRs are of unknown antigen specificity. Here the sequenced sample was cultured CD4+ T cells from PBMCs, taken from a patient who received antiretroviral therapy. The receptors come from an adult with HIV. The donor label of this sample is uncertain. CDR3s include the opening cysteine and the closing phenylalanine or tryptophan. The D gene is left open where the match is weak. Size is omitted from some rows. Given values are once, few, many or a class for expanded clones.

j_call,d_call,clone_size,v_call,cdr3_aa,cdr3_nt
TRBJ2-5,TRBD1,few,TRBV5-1,CASRRGQGEGETQYF,TGCGCCAGCAGGCGTGGCCAGGGGGAAGGGGAGACCCAGTACTTC
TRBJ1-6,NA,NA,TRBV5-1,CASREGPRNSPLHF,TGCGCCAGCAGGGAGGGACCTCGGAATTCACCCCTCCACTTT
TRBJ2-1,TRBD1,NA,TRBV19,CASSRDRGRDEQFF,TGTGCCAGTAGTCGGGACAGGGGGCGGGATGAGCAGTTCTTC
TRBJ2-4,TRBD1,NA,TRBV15,CATSTYPRGNIQYF,TGTGCCACCAGCACATACCCCAGGGGGAACATTCAGTACTTC
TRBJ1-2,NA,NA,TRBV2,CASRTALGGYTF,TGTGCCAGCAGGACAGCTCTGGGGGGCTACACCTTC
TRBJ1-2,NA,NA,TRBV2,CASSESPLGINYGYTF,TGTGCCAGCAGTGAAAGCCCTCTCGGGATCAACTATGGCTACACCTTC
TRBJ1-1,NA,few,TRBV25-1,CASSVQGVNTEAFF,TGTGCCAGCAGTGTCCAGGGAGTGAACACTGAAGCTTTCTTT
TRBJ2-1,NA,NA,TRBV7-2,CATQGRGHNEQFF,TGTGCCACCCAGGGGCGGGGGCACAATGAGCAGTTCTTC
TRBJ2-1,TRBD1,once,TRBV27,CASNLPGQGANEQFF,TGTGCCAGCAACTTACCGGGACAGGGGGCCAATGAGCAGTTCTTC
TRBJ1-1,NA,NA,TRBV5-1,CASSLRQLMNTEAFF,TGCGCCAGCAGCTTGCGACAGCTCATGAACACTGAAGCTTTCTTT
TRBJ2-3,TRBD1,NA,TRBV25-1,CASSASGGSDTQYF,TGTGCCAGCAGTGCTTCAGGGGGCTCAGATACGCAGTATTTT
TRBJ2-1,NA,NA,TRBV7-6,CASSQGSGVLRIF,TGTGCCAGCAGCCAGGGGAGTGGCGTACTTCGGATCTTC
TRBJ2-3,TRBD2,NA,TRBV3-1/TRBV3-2,CASSRIAGGTDTQYF,TGTGCCAGCAGCCGAATAGCGGGGGGGACAGATACGCAGTATTTT
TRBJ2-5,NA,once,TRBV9,CASSVGSGNAEETQYF,TGTGCCAGCAGCGTAGGATCAGGGAACGCGGAGGAGACCCAGTACTTC
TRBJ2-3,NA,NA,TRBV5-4,CASSSGGQRGTDTQYF,TGTGCCAGCAGCTCCGGGGGACAGAGAGGCACAGATACGCAGTATTTT
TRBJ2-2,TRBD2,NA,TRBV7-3,CASSFSGGTNTGELFF,TGTGCCAGCAGCTTTAGCGGGGGTACGAACACCGGGGAGCTGTTTTTT
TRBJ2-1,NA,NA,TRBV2,CASSRDTSYNEQFF,TGTGCCAGCAGTCGGGACACCTCCTACAATGAGCAGTTCTTC
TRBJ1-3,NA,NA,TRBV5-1,CASSLGGNTIYF,TGCGCCAGCAGCTTAGGCGGAAACACCATATATTTT